A single sample is the source of the 25 T cell receptor beta chains below, sequenced in a study of cytomegalovirus exposure and HLA in healthy donors. Assay used: immunoSEQ multiplex PCR; TCRdb lists only in-frame clones, some missing. This table holds about 110,000 clones, nearly 97% found once. The sample taken for sequencing was PBMCs. All receptors come from a young woman in good health and CMV-seronegative.

The chain combines TRBV2 with TRBJ2-7; 9 nucleotides align to TRBD1. The junction had 18 bases not matched to a gene; V was cut back by 6 bases and J by 3 bases. The germline CDR1 and CDR2 sequences are SNHLY and FYNNEI. There are 18 residues in the CDR3. The CDR3 region is CASSTPGQGPLGNYEQYF. The CDR3 nucleotides read TGTGCCAGCAGCACGCCGGGACAGGGACCGTTGGGGAACTACGAGCAGTACTTC.

The chain combines TRBV7-3 with TRBJ2-2; D unclear. The ends were cut back, 2 bases at V and 6 bases at J, with 7 bases in the middle. The germline V gene encodes CDR1 SGHTA and CDR2 FQGTGA. This CDR3 has 13 residues. CDR3 protein: CASSLVTSGELFF. In DNA form, the CDR3 reads TGTGCCAGCAGCTTAGTGACATCCGGGGAGCTGTTTTTT.

The chain recombines TRBV15 with TRBJ1-4; D unresolved. The V end lost 0 bases, the J end lost 4 bases, and 18 bases lay between the germline ends. Germline loops: CDR1 LNHNV, CDR2 YYDKDF (reference sequence). The CDR3 loop spans 18 amino acids. The CDR3 bases are TGTGCCACCAGCAGAGATACCCTCGGTGGAGAGGGTAATGAAAAACTGTTTTTT. Its protein product is CATSRDTLGGEGNEKLFF.

The J gene is TRBJ2-1, the V gene TRBV28, with TRBD2 matching over 11 bases. CDR1 is MDHEN and CDR2 is SYDVKM in the germline V gene. This CDR3 is built from 14 residues. Unmatched junction bases numbered 6, after V lost 6 bases and J lost 8 bases. The CDR3 DNA follows: TGTGCCAGCAGGGGGACTAGCGGTCTATATGAGCAGTTCTTC. It yields the protein CASRGTSGLYEQFF.

This rearrangement joins TRBV18 to TRBJ2-2, with D possibly matching TRBD2 (5 bases). The germline V and J ends were trimmed by 1 base and 6 bases, with 24 bases remaining between them. The CDR3 runs 19 residues. Germline assignment: CDR1 KGHSH and CDR2 LQKENI. The CDR3 region is CASSPLFFDKRKASGELFF. The CDR3 DNA follows: TGTGCCAGCTCACCACTTTTTTTCGACAAGCGGAAGGCCTCCGGGGAGCTGTTTTTT.

This chain joins TRBV2 and TRBJ2-5; 7 bases line up with TRBD1. This CDR3 contains 14 residues. Trimming cost V 6 bases and J 1 base; bases outside gene matches: 5. Germline values: CDR1 SNHLY, CDR2 FYNNEI. CDR3 sequence: CASRRTGAQETQYF. The CDR3, as DNA: TGTGCCAGCAGACGAACAGGGGCCCAAGAGACCCAGTACTTC.

The chain combines TRBV15 with TRBJ2-2; D ambiguous. Looked up from germline, CDR1 is LNHNV and CDR2 is YYDKDF (reference sequence). The CDR3 has 14 residues. The V end lost 1 base, the J end lost 2 bases, and 5 bases lay between the germline ends. The CDR3 sequence is CATSRVSNTGELFF. CDR3 coding DNA: TGTGCCACCAGCAGAGTCAGTAACACCGGGGAGCTGTTTTTT.

The J gene is TRBJ2-2, the V gene TRBV7-9; D possibly corresponds to TRBD2 (6 bases). The CDR3 runs to 13 residues. V gave up 11 bases and J gave up 4 bases, with 14 bases separating them. Germline V gene sequence: CDR1 SEHNR, CDR2 FQNEAQ (reference sequence). The CDR3 DNA sequence: TGTGCCCCGGTGGGGGGATTCACCGGGGAGCTGTTTTTT. It encodes CAPVGGFTGELFF.

As to this clone: The conserved final phenylalanine or tryptophan is absent from the CDR3, which likely points to a read error. Because the CDR3's place on the DNA is in doubt, the DNA is left out and the CDR3 is given as listed by TCRdb. This chain connects TRBV28 to TRBJ2-7; no check of the table's D call, TRBD1, against the DNA was made. Including both end residues, the CDR3 is 12 amino acids long. Per the germline V gene, CDR1 is MDHEN and CDR2 is SYDVKM. CDR3: CASSLSWTAVSL.

V gene TRBV7-9 combines with J gene TRBJ1-1; D uncertain. CDR3 length: 12 amino acids. Trimming took 7 bases from V and 0 from J, leaving 6 bases between them. Germline CDR1 is SEHNR and CDR2 is FQNEAQ (reference sequence). In DNA, the CDR3 is TGTGCCAGCACCAAATTGAACACTGAAGCTTTCTTT. Its protein product is CASTKLNTEAFF.

The genes are TRBV14 and TRBJ1-1; 9 bases fit TRBD1. The CDR3 spans 14 residues. The V and J ends lost 0 bases and 6 bases, in that order; junction bases with no gene match: 2. The germline gives CDR1 SGHDN, CDR2 FVKESK. The CDR3 is CASSQDWTGAEAFF. The DNA for the CDR3 is TGTGCCAGCAGCCAAGATTGGACAGGGGCTGAAGCTTTCTTT.

This clone has just one count. The chain joins TRBV9 to TRBJ2-5, with D maybe TRBD1 (7 bases). V was shortened by 4 bases and J by 5 bases, with 18 bases between the two germline ends. CDR3 length: 15 residues. The germline CDR1 and CDR2 sequences are SGDLS and YYNGEE. The CDR3: CASSYEDRSGETQYF. Here the CDR3 DNA reads TGTGCCAGCAGCTACGAGGACAGGAGCGGGGAGACCCAGTACTTC.

In its sample, this clone was seen a few times. This rearrangement joins TRBV5-6 to TRBJ2-7, with TRBD1 identical over 7 bases. The germline CDR1 and CDR2 sequences are SGHDT and YYEEEE. This CDR3 contains 17 residues. The ends lost 1 base at V and 0 bases at J; junction bases unmatched: 10. The DNA for the CDR3 is TGTGCCAGCAGCTTGTCCGGGACAGCGATTTACTCCTACGAGCAGTACTTC. Translation: CASSLSGTAIYSYEQYF.

The chain links TRBV14 to TRBJ2-7; D ambiguous. The V end lost 0 bases, the J end lost 3 bases, and 18 bases lay between the germline ends. CDR1 SGHDN and CDR2 FVKESK come from the germline V gene. The length of the CDR3 is 17 residues. Here the CDR3 DNA reads TGTGCCAGCAGCCAAGATTCACCCGTAGATCATTACTACGAGCAGTACTTC. Translated: CASSQDSPVDHYYEQYF.

The chain recombines TRBV28 with TRBJ1-5, with D perhaps TRBD1 (5 bases). The CDR3 runs 16 residues. Germline loops: CDR1 MDHEN, CDR2 SYDVKM. V shed 3 bases and J shed 2 bases, with 14 bases lying between them. The CDR3, as DNA: TGTGCCAGCAGTTTTGTGAAGGGGCGCGGCAATCAGCCCCAGCATTTT. As protein: CASSFVKGRGNQPQHF.

This chain uses TRBV5-1 with TRBJ2-7; D possibly corresponds to TRBD1 (6 bases). Germline assignment: CDR1 SGHRS and CDR2 YFSETQ. The CDR3 runs 14 residues. Trimming pared 0 bases from V and 3 bases from J, leaving 10 bases between. CDR3 residues: CASSLDGRGYEQYF. CDR3 nucleotide sequence: TGCGCCAGCAGCTTGGATGGCAGGGGCTACGAGCAGTACTTC.

This rearrangement joins TRBV4-3 to TRBJ1-2, with a weak D call TRBD1 (6 bases). V shed 0 bases and J shed 4 bases, with 9 bases lying between them. The CDR3 runs to 14 residues. CDR1 is LGHNA and CDR2 is YSLEER in the germline V gene. CDR3 region: CASSQDGGGYGYTF. CDR3 DNA sequence: TGCGCCAGCAGCCAAGATGGGGGCGGCTATGGCTACACCTTC.

The chain joins TRBV7-9 to TRBJ1-1; tentative D call: TRBD1 (6 bases). Looked up from germline, CDR1 is SEHNR and CDR2 is FQNEAQ (reference sequence). Trimming cost V 2 bases and J 4 bases, with 11 bases left between them. The CDR3 is made up of 14 amino acids. CDR3 sequence (DNA): TGTGCCAGCAGCTTAAACAGGGACGGCACTGAAGCTTTCTTT. Translation: CASSLNRDGTEAFF.

The chain carries TRBV27 and TRBJ1-5, with D tentatively TRBD1 (5 bases). Per germline, CDR1 MNHEY and CDR2 SMNVEV (reference sequence). Trimming left V 2 bases short and J 7 bases short, with 15 bases between. The CDR3 is 15 amino acids. DNA of the CDR3: TGTGCCAGCAGTTTAAGTGTCCAGGGTAGGCAGCCCCAGCATTTT. Protein: CASSLSVQGRQPQHF.

V is TRBV9 and J is TRBJ2-1; 10 bases match TRBD1. V lost 3 bases and J lost 4; bases outside the gene matches: 7. Per the germline V gene, CDR1 is SGDLS and CDR2 is YYNGEE. There are 16 residues in the CDR3. CDR3 bases: TGTGCCAGCAGCGCAGCTGGGGACAGGGGTTACAATGAGCAGTTCTTC. It yields the protein CASSAAGDRGYNEQFF.

This chain connects TRBV25-1 to TRBJ1-1, with D possibly being TRBD1 (5 bases). This CDR3 is built from 15 residues. CDR1 MGHDK and CDR2 SYGVNS come from the germline V gene. With 1 base removed from V and 1 base from J, the gap between germline ends came to 10 bases. CDR3 amino acids: CASSEWRGGNTEAFF. The CDR3 DNA reads TGTGCCAGCAGTGAATGGAGGGGAGGGAACACTGAAGCTTTCTTT.

V usage is TRBV14 and J usage is TRBJ1-2, with 7 bases identical to TRBD1. There are 12 residues in the CDR3. The trim removed 3 bases at V and 7 bases at J, leaving 2 bases unmatched. The germline V gene has CDR1 SGHDN and CDR2 FVKESK. The CDR3 sequence: CASSQDRSGYTF. The DNA of the CDR3 is TGTGCCAGCAGCCAGGACAGGTCTGGCTACACCTTC.

V and J are TRBV28 and TRBJ2-7, with D unresolved. CDR1 MDHEN and CDR2 SYDVKM come from the germline V gene. The V and J ends lost 6 bases and 5 bases respectively, with 5 bases between them. This CDR3 comprises 10 residues. The CDR3 bases are TGTGCCAGCAGCCAGAACGAGCAGTACTTC. Its protein product is CASSQNEQYF.

This chain links TRBV11-2 with TRBJ2-7; tentative D call: TRBD1 (6 bases). The germline gives CDR1 SGHAT, CDR2 FQNNGV. The CDR3 contains 15 residues. The V end was cut by 4 bases, the J end by 3 bases, with 16 bases between. CDR3 loop: CASSSRQVKFYEQYF. DNA for the CDR3: TGTGCCAGCAGCTCCAGACAGGTGAAATTCTACGAGCAGTACTTC.

The gene calls are TRBV27 and TRBJ1-2; 7 nucleotides align to TRBD1. Germline lookup yields CDR1 MNHEY and CDR2 SMNVEV (reference sequence). After removal of 5 bases from V and 7 bases from J, the junction contained 13 bases not matched to a gene. This CDR3 is built from 15 residues. CDR3 region: CASSTLGQVGSGYTF. The CDR3 DNA sequence: TGTGCCAGCAGTACGCTTGGACAGGTCGGAAGTGGCTACACCTTC.